This entry features one T cell receptor (beta chain) sequence. Its target is not known. This sample stems from a study of shared clonotypes between healthy human individuals. At the level of the study: Each donor's CD8 memory used one plate, CD8 naive two, each CD4 subset three.

Study conclusions and caveats: An anticipated effect of sequencing depth on clonotype sharing among donors was recognized.

Profiling relied on immunoSEQ multiplex PCR, and the TCRdb table lists in-frame clones only, not all of them. Of about 990,000 clones in the sample, around three quarters were seen once. The CDR3 has 15 amino acids. V dropped 4 bases and J dropped 5 bases, with 16 bases sitting between them. CDR1 LNHDA and CDR2 SQIVND come from the germline V gene (reference sequence). All donors qualified as healthy HIV-negative adults and had experienced no recent acute infections or vaccinations. In the CD4+ fraction, cells were divided into CD45RA+ naive and CD45RA-negative memory subsets. Source material: memory CD4+ T cells from PBMCs. The subset denotes: CD45RA-negative fraction. The chain employs TRBV19 and TRBJ2-3; D uncertain. This clonotype originated in a man aged 18 to 30 in good health. Some clones in this sample may be carry-over from other donors' samples. This CDR3 reads CASSTLDGRRDTQYF. CDR3 bases: TGTGCCAGTAGTACTTTAGATGGAAGACGAGATACGCAGTATTTT. The whole variable domain, filled in from reference TRBV19 and TRBJ2-3, reads DGGITQSPKYLFRKEGQNVTLSCEQNLNHDAMYWYRQDPGQGLRLIYYSQIVNDFQKGDIAEGYSVSREKKESFPLTVTSAQKNPTAFYLCASSTLDGRRDTQYFGPGTRLTVL.